Each of the 25 T cell receptor beta chains below was sequenced from the same sample in a study of shared clonotypes between healthy human individuals. Assay used: immunoSEQ multiplex PCR; TCRdb lists only in-frame clones, some missing. The table lists about 1.5 million clones, approximately 98% of them singletons. Sequenced material: naive CD4+ T cells sorted from blood. Subset here: CD45RA+ positively selected. These receptors were collected from a man aged 25-45 years in good health.

Comments on this clone: Different DNA sequences within this sample yield the same CDR3. The rearrangement joins TRBV19 to TRBJ2-7; D not resolved. The CDR3 loop spans 14 amino acids. Between the trimmed V and J ends, which lost 3 bases and 2 bases, there was a span of 11 bases. Germline V CDR1 and CDR2: LNHDA, SQIVND (reference sequence). CDR3 DNA sequence: TGTGCCAGTAGTATTGGGCCAGGTGCCTACGAGCAGTACTTC. Protein product: CASSIGPGAYEQYF.

The gene calls are TRBV2 and TRBJ2-7, with D possibly being TRBD2 (6 bases). Germline CDR1 is SNHLY and CDR2 is FYNNEI. The CDR3 is made up of 15 amino acids. V was shortened by 6 bases and J by 2 bases, with 17 bases between the two germline ends. The CDR3 is CASRVSASVAYEQYF. As DNA, the CDR3 is TGTGCCAGCAGGGTGTCGGCTAGCGTTGCCTACGAGCAGTACTTC.

The chain combines TRBV2 with TRBJ2-3; 8 nucleotides match TRBD1. The V gene end was trimmed by 6 bases and the J gene end by 0 bases; junction bases not matched to a gene: 8. Germline CDR1 is SNHLY and CDR2 is FYNNEI. CDR3 length equals 16 residues. CDR3 DNA sequence: TGTGCCAGCAGCCAAGGACAGGGATCTAGCACAGATACGCAGTATTTT. Translation gives CASSQGQGSSTDTQYF.

The J gene is TRBJ1-1, the V gene TRBV30; 8 bases line up with TRBD1. The CDR3 has 13 residues. Germline V gene sequence: CDR1 GTSNPN, CDR2 SVGIG (reference sequence). Trimming took 0 bases from V and 10 from J; bases not matched to a gene: 7. CDR3 coding DNA: TGTGCCTGGAGTGTGACAGGGGTAGTAGGAGCTTTCTTT. It specifies CAWSVTGVVGAFF.

The rearrangement joins TRBV5-1 to TRBJ1-4; D perhaps matches TRBD1 (6 bases). The ends were cut back, 0 bases at V and 5 bases at J, with 11 bases in the middle. Germline V gene sequence: CDR1 SGHRS, CDR2 YFSETQ. This CDR3 has 15 amino acids. The chain's CDR3 is CASSLVGQSNEKLFF. In nucleotides, the CDR3 is TGCGCCAGCAGCTTGGTAGGACAGAGCAATGAAAAACTGTTTTTT.

As for this clone: The same CDR3 also results from other DNA sequences found in this sample. The chain couples TRBV5-1 to TRBJ2-1; 11 positions agree with TRBD2. V dropped 0 bases and J dropped 4; count of bases not matched to a gene: 3. This CDR3 contains 16 residues. The germline V gene encodes CDR1 SGHRS and CDR2 YFSETQ. The CDR3: CASSLVGTSGYNEQFF. CDR3 nucleotide sequence: TGCGCCAGCAGCTTGGTTGGGACTAGCGGTTACAATGAGCAGTTCTTC.

V and J are TRBV9 and TRBJ1-4, with 8 bases identical to TRBD1. The trim removed 4 bases at V and 3 bases at J, leaving 8 bases unmatched. CDR3 size: 16 residues. CDR1 and CDR2 (germline): SGDLS, YYNGEE. CDR3 loop: CASSLPSTGANEKLFF. For the CDR3, the DNA is TGTGCCAGCAGCCTTCCCTCGACAGGGGCTAATGAAAAACTGTTTTTT.

This clone was seen only once. The chain links TRBV5-4 to TRBJ2-7, with TRBD2 matching over 9 bases. Germline V lookup: CDR1 SGHNT, CDR2 YYREEE (reference sequence). This CDR3 is built from 18 residues. V dropped 5 bases and J dropped 3; count of bases not matched to a gene: 18. The CDR3 here is CASSSPGSREGHVYEQYF. Written as DNA, the CDR3 is TGTGCCAGCAGTTCCCCAGGTTCGCGGGAGGGCCACGTCTACGAGCAGTACTTC.

V usage is TRBV28 and J usage is TRBJ2-7; TRBD1 agrees at 9 bases. The V segment lost 6 bases and the J segment 4 bases; nucleotides outside the gene matches: 7. In germline, CDR1 is MDHEN, CDR2 SYDVKM. The CDR3 consists of 14 residues. The CDR3 DNA sequence: TGTGCCAGCAGCCAGGGACAGGGAGTGTACGAGCAGTACTTC. This sequence encodes CASSQGQGVYEQYF.

This clone appeared once. The chain uses TRBV5-1 and TRBJ1-1, with D maybe TRBD1 (5 bases). Per germline, CDR1 SGHRS and CDR2 YFSETQ. V shed 0 bases and J shed 3 bases, with 12 bases lying between them. The CDR3 length is 15 residues. CDR3 nucleotide sequence: TGCGCCAGCAGCTTGGATGAGGGGATGGACACTGAAGCTTTCTTT. Amino acids: CASSLDEGMDTEAFF.

The rearrangement links TRBV5-1 to TRBJ2-7; 7 nucleotides agree with TRBD1. Per the germline V gene, CDR1 is SGHRS and CDR2 is YFSETQ. This CDR3 is built from 16 residues. Germline trimming cut 0 bases from V and 3 bases from J; bases unmatched to any gene: 9. The CDR3 region is CASSLGNRGDLYEQYF. CDR3 bases: TGCGCCAGCAGCTTGGGAAACAGGGGCGACCTCTACGAGCAGTACTTC. The entire variable domain, with the rest obtained from reference TRBV5-1 and TRBJ2-7, is as follows: KAGVTQTPRYLIKTRGQQVTLSCSPISGHRSVSWYQQTPGQGLQFLFEYFSETQRNKGNFPGRFSGRQFSNSRSEMNVSTLELGDSALYLCASSLGNRGDLYEQYFGPGTRLTVT.

This chain connects TRBV19 to TRBJ2-7, with TRBD1 matching over 7 bases. The CDR3 is 13 residues long. V lost 8 bases, J lost 2 bases, and 6 bases stayed unmatched. Germline V gene sequence: CDR1 LNHDA, CDR2 SQIVND (reference sequence). The CDR3 loop is CASGTAAPYEQYF. In DNA, the CDR3 is TGTGCCAGTGGGACAGCGGCACCCTACGAGCAGTACTTC.

This chain connects TRBV11-2 to TRBJ1-4, with TRBD1 as a possible D gene (5 bases). The germline V and J ends were trimmed by 5 bases and 7 bases, with 17 bases remaining between them. The CDR3 runs 15 residues. Germline V gene data show CDR1 as SGHAT and CDR2 as FQNNGV. Here the CDR3 DNA reads TGTGCCAGCAGCCCAGGGACGGGCCCAAGTGAAAAACTGTTTTTT. Amino acids: CASSPGTGPSEKLFF.

The J gene is TRBJ2-1, the V gene TRBV14; 8 bases map to TRBD2. This CDR3 region has 16 residues. In germline, CDR1 is SGHDN, CDR2 FVKESK. Germline trimming cut 4 bases from V and 5 bases from J; bases unmatched to any gene: 10. The CDR3: CASSRAGAVTDNEQFF. In DNA form, the CDR3 reads TGTGCCAGCAGCCGAGCGGGAGCTGTTACTGACAATGAGCAGTTCTTC.

The chain recombines TRBV5-1 with TRBJ2-2, with 7 bases aligning to TRBD1. The length of the CDR3 is 14 residues. V lost 6 bases, J lost 5 bases, and 7 bases stayed unmatched. Germline CDR1 and CDR2: SGHRS and YFSETQ. The CDR3 spells CASTTKGATGELFF. The DNA for the CDR3 is TGCGCCAGCACCACTAAGGGGGCTACCGGGGAGCTGTTTTTT.

The chain employs TRBV7-9 and TRBJ1-2; D is undetermined. There are 14 residues in the CDR3. The germline V gene has CDR1 SEHNR and CDR2 FQNEAQ (reference sequence). V was trimmed by 5 bases and J by 5 bases, leaving 15 bases between them. The CDR3 nucleotides read TGTGCCAGCAGCCCACGGGCAGCACTTTATGGCTACACCTTC. The encoded protein is CASSPRAALYGYTF.

This clone occurred once. The gene calls are TRBV20-1 and TRBJ1-4; D is uncertain. Germline CDR1 reads DFQATT; CDR2 reads SNEGSKA (reference sequence). This CDR3 region has 11 residues. Trimming removed 5 bases from V and 4 bases from J, with 5 bases in between. The DNA of the CDR3 is TGCAGTGCTCCCCGTAATGAAAAACTGTTTTTT. This sequence encodes CSAPRNEKLFF.

In regard to this clone: The same CDR3 is also encoded by other DNA sequences in this sample. The rearrangement joins TRBV6-5 to TRBJ1-3, with 9 bases matching TRBD1. There are 15 residues in the CDR3. Germline CDR1 is MNHEY and CDR2 is SVGAGI. V was clipped by 5 bases and J by 1 base; unmatched bases: 3. CDR3 loop: CASSRGTGSGNTIYF. Written as DNA, the CDR3 is TGTGCCAGCAGTCGAGGGACAGGGTCTGGAAACACCATATATTTT.

The chain carries TRBV2 and TRBJ2-1; D is possibly TRBD1 (6 bases). V was trimmed by 4 bases and J by 0 bases, leaving 13 bases between them. In germline, CDR1 is SNHLY, CDR2 FYNNEI. This CDR3 comprises 16 residues. The CDR3: CASSGFQGSSYNEQFF. CDR3 nucleotide sequence: TGTGCCAGCAGTGGGTTTCAGGGGAGCTCCTACAATGAGCAGTTCTTC.

The V gene is TRBV5-6, the J gene TRBJ1-5, with 7 positions matching TRBD1. This CDR3 is 15 amino acids long. Germline loops: CDR1 SGHDT, CDR2 YYEEEE. J gave up 3 bases and V 2 bases, and 5 bases lay outside the gene matches. In DNA, the CDR3 is TGTGCCAGCAGCTTCCGGGACAGCCCCAATCAGCCCCAGCATTTT. Translated: CASSFRDSPNQPQHF. Filled out from reference TRBV5-6 and TRBJ1-5, the complete variable domain reads DAGVTQSPTHLIKTRGQQVTLRCSPKSGHDTVSWYQQALGQGPQFIFQYYEEEERQRGNFPDRFSGHQFPNYSSELNVNALLLGDSALYLCASSFRDSPNQPQHFGDGTRLSIL.

The rearrangement links TRBV7-8 to TRBJ1-5; D is uncertain. Germline CDR1 reads SGHVS; CDR2 reads FQNEAQ. V was cut by 7 bases and J by 5 bases, with 12 bases left in between. The CDR3 is made up of 13 amino acids. CDR3 DNA: TGTGCCAGCACCTCTTGGAACGATCAGCCCCAGCATTTT. Its protein is CASTSWNDQPQHF.

The rearrangement uses TRBV5-1 and TRBJ2-2, with D perhaps TRBD1 (6 bases). The CDR3 is 16 amino acids. Trimming stripped 2 bases from V and 1 base from J, with 12 bases between. Germline CDR1 is SGHRS and CDR2 is YFSETQ. The CDR3 sequence: CASSFTGTKNTGELFF. The CDR3 coding sequence is TGCGCCAGCAGCTTTACCGGGACAAAGAACACCGGGGAGCTGTTTTTT.

The chain is built from TRBV18 and TRBJ2-7; the D is unclear. Trimming pared 5 bases from V and 5 bases from J, leaving 13 bases between. CDR1 is KGHSH, CDR2 LQKENI, per germline. The CDR3 spans 13 residues. CDR3 protein: CASSTRQGDEQYF. The CDR3 DNA sequence: TGTGCCAGCTCAACACGGCAAGGCGACGAGCAGTACTTC.

The rearrangement joins TRBV21-1 to TRBJ2-7; the D call in the table, TRBD2, was not verified against the DNA. TRBV21-1 is a pseudogene locus. The CDR3 extends over 13 amino acids. CDR3 sequence reads: CGSGAGEFNEQYF. The CDR3 DNA sequence: TGTGGAAGCGGAGCGGGAGAGTTTAACGAGCAGTACTTC.

The chain recombines TRBV30 with TRBJ1-3, with TRBD1 matching 9 bases. The CDR3 has 17 amino acids. In germline, CDR1 is GTSNPN, CDR2 SVGIG (reference sequence). The junction had 10 bases not matched to a gene; V was cut back by 1 base and J by 3 bases. The CDR3 loop is CAWSEGGQGLFGNTIYF. The DNA for the CDR3 is TGTGCCTGGAGTGAAGGGGGACAGGGCTTGTTTGGAAACACCATATATTTT.